These 18 T cell receptor beta chains were sequenced from one sample in a study of blood T cell repertoires in COVID-19. Using immunoSEQ multiplex PCR, the repertoire was profiled, and TCRdb retains in-frame clones only, with some absent. The data show about 150,000 clones, 85% to 90% seen once. The sequenced material came from peripheral blood. The receptor source for this set is a woman aged 40 to 55 with acute or convalescent COVID-19.

This chain uses TRBV6-1 with TRBJ2-1; 9 bases align to TRBD1. Germline V lookup: CDR1 MNHNS, CDR2 SASEGT. The V and J ends lost 4 bases and 6 bases, in that order; junction bases with no gene match: 10. This CDR3 spans 16 amino acids. In DNA, the CDR3 is TGTGCCAGCAGTGGTCTCGGGACAGGGAACGGCAATGAGCAGTTCTTC. It specifies CASSGLGTGNGNEQFF.

The rearrangement joins TRBV5-1 to TRBJ1-3; no definite D call. The CDR3 is made up of 14 amino acids. V was cut by 1 base and J by 0 bases, with 5 bases left in between. Per the germline V gene, CDR1 is SGHRS and CDR2 is YFSETQ. The CDR3 reads CASSLPDSGNTIYF. CDR3 DNA sequence: TGCGCCAGCAGCTTGCCAGACTCTGGAAACACCATATATTTT.

The chain uses TRBV7-2 and TRBJ1-1, with D possibly matching TRBD1 (5 bases). V was trimmed by 1 base and J by 0 bases, leaving 6 bases between them. CDR1 is SGHTA, CDR2 FQGNSA, per germline. This CDR3 region has 14 residues. The CDR3, as DNA: TGTGCCAGCAGCTTAGGACAGCTGAACACTGAAGCTTTCTTT. Its protein product is CASSLGQLNTEAFF.

The chain combines TRBV15 with TRBJ1-2; D remains unclear. The V gene's germline CDR1 is LNHNV and CDR2 YYDKDF (reference sequence). V gave up 0 bases and J gave up 7 bases, with 18 bases separating them. The CDR3 spans 16 residues. The CDR3 protein is CATSREWFRGIGGYTF. The CDR3 region has the DNA TGTGCCACCAGCAGAGAGTGGTTTCGGGGAATCGGTGGCTACACCTTC.

This clone was detected only once. The chain is built from TRBV28 and TRBJ2-7; 7 bases fit TRBD1. Looked up from germline, CDR1 is MDHEN and CDR2 is SYDVKM. The CDR3 contains 14 residues. V lost 3 bases to trimming and J lost 0 bases; unmatched junction nucleotides: 2. The CDR3 sequence is CASSLGDSSYEQYF. The CDR3 region has the DNA TGTGCCAGCAGTTTGGGGGACAGCTCCTACGAGCAGTACTTC.

This clone turned up a few times. The CDR3 nucleotides are TGTGCCAGCAGCGCGGGCTGGTACAATGAGCAGTTCTTC. It specifies CASSAGWYNEQFF. V is TRBV7-3 and J is TRBJ2-1; TRBD2 is a possible D gene (5 bases). This CDR3 comprises 13 residues. The V gene's germline CDR1 is SGHTA and CDR2 FQGTGA. V gave up 5 bases and J gave up 4 bases, with 9 bases separating them.

This chain links TRBV5-1 with TRBJ1-2, with D uncertain. In germline, CDR1 is SGHRS, CDR2 YFSETQ. V lost 1 base and J 4 bases, leaving 11 bases between the germline ends. This CDR3 is 14 amino acids long. The CDR3 loop is CASSLSEAGYGYTF. CDR3 coding DNA: TGCGCCAGCAGCTTGTCCGAGGCTGGCTATGGCTACACCTTC.

This clone was found once. The J gene is TRBJ2-2, the V gene TRBV7-9; possibly TRBD1 for D (5 bases). The ends were cut back, 3 bases at V and 2 bases at J, with 10 bases in the middle. The CDR3 consists of 15 residues. Germline V lookup: CDR1 SEHNR, CDR2 FQNEAQ (reference sequence). In nucleotides, the CDR3 is TGTGCCAGCAGCTTTCCCCAGGGTAACACCGGGGAGCTGTTTTTT. This encodes CASSFPQGNTGELFF.

V gene TRBV9 combines with J gene TRBJ2-3; D possibly corresponds to TRBD2 (5 bases). Germline values: CDR1 SGDLS, CDR2 YYNGEE. Trimming stripped 0 bases from V and 2 bases from J, with 10 bases between. The CDR3 runs 15 residues. DNA for the CDR3: TGTGCCAGCAGCGTAGAAGCGGTTTTCACAGATACGCAGTATTTT. It specifies CASSVEAVFTDTQYF.

V and J are TRBV21-1 and TRBJ2-7; TRBD2, the table's D call, was not compared with the DNA. TRBV21-1 is termed a pseudogene. The CDR3 runs to 17 residues. The CDR3 spells CASSKAQAGGPSYEQYF. The CDR3 nucleotides are TGTGCCAGCAGCAAAGCGCAGGCGGGAGGGCCATCCTACGAGCAGTACTTC.

The chain uses TRBV30 and TRBJ2-7, with a weak D call TRBD1 (6 bases). Between the trimmed V and J ends, which lost 2 bases and 2 bases, there was a span of 13 bases. The germline V gene has CDR1 GTSNPN and CDR2 SVGIG (reference sequence). The CDR3 runs to 14 residues. The CDR3 loop reads CAWSPKGTPYEQYF. In DNA, the CDR3 is TGTGCCTGGAGTCCAAAGGGGACACCCTACGAGCAGTACTTC.

The chain links TRBV5-1 to TRBJ2-1; D unclear. Germline V gene lookup returns CDR1 SGHRS and CDR2 YFSETQ. Trimming took 7 bases from V and 0 from J, leaving 11 bases between them. The CDR3 totals 14 residues. CDR3 residues: CASQSADSYNEQFF. The CDR3 DNA follows: TGCGCCAGCCAAAGCGCCGACTCCTACAATGAGCAGTTCTTC.

This chain joins TRBV27 and TRBJ2-2, with D possibly TRBD1 on 5 matching bases. CDR1 MNHEY and CDR2 SMNVEV come from the germline V gene (reference sequence). V was pared by 4 bases and J by 6 bases, with 12 bases between. The CDR3 runs to 14 residues. CDR3 bases: TGTGCCAGCAGTTCACGACAGCGAGCCGGGGAGCTGTTTTTT. It yields the protein CASSSRQRAGELFF.

The chain combines TRBV7-3 with TRBJ1-1; D might be TRBD1 (5 bases). CDR1 is SGHTA and CDR2 is FQGTGA in the germline V gene. The length of the CDR3 is 13 residues. V was clipped by 5 bases and J by 3 bases, with 10 bases between them. The CDR3 DNA follows: TGTGCCAGCAGCGATAGACAGTACACTGAAGCTTTCTTT. Its protein is CASSDRQYTEAFF.

This clone appeared a single time. The CDR3 coding sequence is TGTGCTAGTGGCCAAATCCCGGTGAATGAAAAACTGTTTTTT. Its translation is CASGQIPVNEKLFF. This sequence joins TRBV12-5 and TRBJ1-4; no clear D. Germline V CDR1 and CDR2: LGHNT, FRNRAP. This CDR3 comprises 14 residues. Between the trimmed V and J ends, which lost 6 bases and 5 bases, there was a span of 13 bases.

The chain uses TRBV11-3 and TRBJ2-7; D may be TRBD1 (6 bases). CDR3 length: 14 residues. Per the germline V gene, CDR1 is SGHNT and CDR2 is YENEEA. The V end was cut by 5 bases, the J end by 2 bases, with 13 bases between. The DNA for the CDR3 is TGTGCCAGCAGCCTCCTACAGGGCCCCTACGAGCAGTACTTC. Translation: CASSLLQGPYEQYF.

The V and J genes are TRBV5-1 and TRBJ1-1, with D tentatively TRBD1 (6 bases). From germline, CDR1 is SGHRS and CDR2 YFSETQ. The CDR3 totals 14 residues. Trimming stripped 3 bases from V and 3 bases from J, with 12 bases between. For the CDR3, the DNA is TGCGCCAGCAGCTCCGGACAGCCCGACACTGAAGCTTTCTTT. Its protein is CASSSGQPDTEAFF. Looking up the rest from reference TRBV5-1 and TRBJ1-1 gives the full variable domain: KAGVTQTPRYLIKTRGQQVTLSCSPISGHRSVSWYQQTPGQGLQFLFEYFSETQRNKGNFPGRFSGRQFSNSRSEMNVSTLELGDSALYLCASSSGQPDTEAFFGQGTRLTVV.

The V gene is TRBV29-1, the J gene TRBJ1-1; 10 bases are shared with TRBD1. Germline V gene lookup returns CDR1 SQVTM and CDR2 ANQGSEA. This CDR3 spans 16 amino acids. Trimming at V came to 3 bases and at J to 4 bases, leaving 11 bases not matched to a gene. The CDR3 loop reads CSVDHGTGVRGTEAFF. The CDR3 bases are TGCAGCGTTGATCATGGGACAGGGGTGAGAGGCACTGAAGCTTTCTTT.